These T cell receptor beta chains were read from a single sample in a study of cytomegalovirus exposure and HLA in healthy donors. Measured with immunoSEQ multiplex PCR; TCRdb has only the in-frame clones, and not every one. The sample lists roughly 120,000 clones; over 60% were seen once. The material sequenced was PBMCs. These receptors were taken from a woman in her thirties or forties in good health and CMV-seropositive. Both conserved end residues are part of each CDR3. The order of the fields is D gene, clone size, V gene, J gene, CDR3 protein, CDR3 DNA. D genes are given only for firm matches. Only part of the rows carry a size: once, few, many, or a class if the clone is expanded.

D: TRBD2
size: few
V: TRBV9
J: TRBJ2-1
CDR3: CASSDSTSGGSYNEQFF
DNA: TGTGCCAGCAGCGATTCCACTAGCGGGGGGTCCTACAATGAGCAGTTCTTC

D: .
size: .
V: TRBV7-9
J: TRBJ1-1
CDR3: CASSLVLGDTEAFF
DNA: TGTGCCAGCAGCTTAGTCCTAGGGGACACTGAAGCTTTCTTT

D: .
size: many
V: TRBV4-1
J: TRBJ2-1
CDR3: CASSQDLTTQFF
DNA: TGCGCCAGCAGCCAAGATCTCACTACACAGTTCTTC

D: TRBD1
size: .
V: TRBV7-2
J: TRBJ1-3
CDR3: CASSLTGGFGNTIYF
DNA: TGTGCCAGCAGCTTAACAGGGGGTTTTGGAAACACCATATATTTT

D: .
size: .
V: TRBV5-1
J: TRBJ2-3
CDR3: CASSRSRGSETQYF
DNA: TGCGCCAGCAGCCGAAGCCGAGGGTCAGAGACGCAGTATTTT

D: .
size: .
V: TRBV7-6
J: TRBJ2-2
CDR3: CASSQPGVANTGELFF
DNA: TGTGCCAGCAGCCAACCAGGGGTCGCGAACACCGGGGAGCTGTTTTTT

D: .
size: .
V: TRBV2
J: TRBJ2-2
CDR3: CASRGGNTGELFF
DNA: TGTGCCAGCAGGGGGGGGAACACCGGGGAGCTGTTTTTT

D: TRBD2
size: once
V: TRBV10-3
J: TRBJ2-1
CDR3: CAISDTSGGVGSYNEQFF
DNA: TGTGCCATCAGTGACACTAGCGGGGGGGTCGGCTCCTACAATGAGCAGTTCTTC

D: TRBD1
size: .
V: TRBV9
J: TRBJ1-2
CDR3: CASSVWTGLQEGYTF
DNA: TGTGCCAGCAGCGTCTGGACAGGGCTGCAGGAGGGCTACACCTTC

D: TRBD1
size: .
V: TRBV19
J: TRBJ2-7
CDR3: CASSIGTGEVEQYF
DNA: TGTGCCAGTAGTATCGGGACAGGGGAGGTTGAGCAGTACTTC

D: TRBD1
size: .
V: TRBV29-1
J: TRBJ2-7
CDR3: CSVEGTGGYEQYF
DNA: TGCAGCGTTGAAGGGACAGGAGGTTACGAGCAGTACTTC

D: .
size: .
V: TRBV6-5
J: TRBJ1-5
CDR3: CASSYGGDGTPQHF
DNA: TGTGCCAGCAGTTATGGCGGGGACGGGACGCCCCAGCATTTT

D: .
size: .
V: TRBV4-1
J: TRBJ1-1
CDR3: CASSLTDRPNTEAFF
DNA: TGCGCCAGCAGCCTTACCGACAGACCTAACACTGAAGCTTTCTTT

D: .
size: .
V: TRBV28
J: TRBJ1-2
CDR3: CASSPQYGYTF
DNA: TGTGCCAGCAGCCCCCAGTATGGCTACACCTTC

D: .
size: .
V: TRBV4-2
J: TRBJ1-2
CDR3: CASSQDPGRDYGYTF
DNA: TGTGCCAGCAGCCAAGACCCTGGGAGGGACTATGGCTACACCTTC

D: .
size: .
V: TRBV7-2
J: TRBJ1-5
CDR3: CASSFSDQPQHF
DNA: TGTGCCAGCAGCTTCTCGGATCAGCCCCAGCATTTT

D: TRBD1
size: .
V: TRBV11-2
J: TRBJ2-1
CDR3: CASSPRDRGSVYLFF
DNA: TGTGCCAGCAGCCCCCGGGACAGGGGGTCAGTGTATCTGTTCTTC

D: .
size: .
V: TRBV6-5
J: TRBJ2-7
CDR3: CASSYSAAFSYEQYF
DNA: TGTGCCAGCAGTTACTCTGCGGCTTTCTCCTACGAGCAGTACTTC

D: TRBD1
size: few
V: TRBV7-6
J: TRBJ2-5
CDR3: CASSLPDRGGGETQYF
DNA: TGTGCCAGCAGCTTACCTGACAGGGGCGGTGGGGAGACCCAGTACTTC

D: .
size: .
V: TRBV18
J: TRBJ1-6
CDR3: CASSPEITYNSPLHF
DNA: TGTGCCAGCTCACCAGAGATAACCTATAATTCACCCCTCCACTTT

D: TRBD1
size: .
V: TRBV5-1
J: TRBJ2-2
CDR3: CASSFPRTGVVGRAGELFF
DNA: TGCGCCAGCAGCTTTCCTAGGACAGGGGTGGTAGGAAGAGCCGGGGAGCTGTTTTTT

D: .
size: .
V: TRBV7-2
J: TRBJ2-3
CDR3: CASSLEEDYTDTQYF
DNA: TGTGCCAGCAGCTTAGAGGAGGATTACACAGATACGCAGTATTTT

D: TRBD1
size: .
V: TRBV7-7
J: TRBJ1-2
CDR3: CASSSPRDRPRYNYGYTF
DNA: TGTGCTAGCAGCTCCCCCCGGGACAGACCGCGATATAACTATGGCTACACCTTC

D: .
size: .
V: TRBV5-1
J: TRBJ1-2
CDR3: CASSLERRGGYGYTF
DNA: TGCGCCAGCAGCTTGGAACGCCGGGGTGGCTATGGCTACACCTTC

D: TRBD2
size: .
V: TRBV7-9
J: TRBJ2-3
CDR3: CASRLAGRTDTQYF
DNA: TGTGCCAGCAGACTAGCGGGGCGCACAGATACGCAGTATTTT

D: TRBD1
size: .
V: TRBV5-4
J: TRBJ2-3
CDR3: CASSPSGGRFLDTQYF
DNA: TGTGCCAGCAGCCCCTCAGGGGGCCGGTTCCTAGATACGCAGTATTTT

D: .
size: .
V: TRBV4-2
J: TRBJ1-5
CDR3: CASSQDLVGGQPQHF
DNA: TGTGCCAGCAGCCAAGATCTGGTCGGGGGTCAGCCCCAGCATTTT